A single T cell receptor beta chain is shown here with its context. Antigen unknown. The ends lost 2 bases at V and 1 base at J; junction bases unmatched: 8. CDR1 and CDR2 (germline): MNHEY, SVGAGI. This CDR3 region has 16 residues. These data are taken from a study of siplizumab effects on memory and regulatory T cells. Study-level results: Major contributors to the alloresponse seemed to be naive T cells, which also appeared more diverse than memory cells. Unstimulated subsets captured only a minor fraction of alloreactive clones.

Assays captured 75,000 to 100,000 TCR templates per sample. Clones were read by immunoSEQ multiplex PCR, and TCRdb kept only the in-frame ones, dropping some. Of some 100,000 clones in the sample, 90% to 95% were seen once. Sequencing used Tregs sorted from blood. This chain connects TRBV6-5 to TRBJ2-7; 7 bases are a match to TRBD1. The receptor comes from a human donor in good health. In DNA, the CDR3 is TGTGCCAGCAGTTACGTCGGACAGGCGAATTCCTACGAGCAGTACTTC. Translation: CASSYVGQANSYEQYF.